Included here is one TCR beta chain sequence, with context. Its antigen is as yet unknown. The PCR made use of 60 Vbeta and 13 Jbeta primers. Repertoires were generated with immunoSEQ multiplex PCR, while TCRdb's copy carries only in-frame clones and drops some. Its clone listing holds more than 90,000 clones. Healthy bone marrow donors formed the donor group. These data come from a study of cytomegalovirus exposure and HLA in healthy donors. Overall study findings and caveats: Cytomegalovirus-associated TCR beta chains were listed, numbering over 150. The authors judged a highly shared variant cluster likely a sequencing artifact. An Asian-associated ancestry cluster reportedly showed fewer N-insertions than the approximately 670-donor mean in a later analysis.

Material for sequencing was PBMCs. This TCR derives from a man between 25 and 39 years old in good health and CMV-seronegative.

The CDR3 reads CASSYWGSGELFF. The CDR3 nucleotides are TGTGCCAGCAGTTACTGGGGCTCCGGGGAGCTGTTTTTT. The V gene is TRBV6-6, the J gene TRBJ2-2; a weak D match, TRBD1 (5 bases). CDR1 and CDR2 from the germline V gene are MNHNY and SVGAGI (reference sequence). V was shortened by 1 base and J by 6 bases, with 6 bases between the two germline ends. This CDR3 region has 13 residues.